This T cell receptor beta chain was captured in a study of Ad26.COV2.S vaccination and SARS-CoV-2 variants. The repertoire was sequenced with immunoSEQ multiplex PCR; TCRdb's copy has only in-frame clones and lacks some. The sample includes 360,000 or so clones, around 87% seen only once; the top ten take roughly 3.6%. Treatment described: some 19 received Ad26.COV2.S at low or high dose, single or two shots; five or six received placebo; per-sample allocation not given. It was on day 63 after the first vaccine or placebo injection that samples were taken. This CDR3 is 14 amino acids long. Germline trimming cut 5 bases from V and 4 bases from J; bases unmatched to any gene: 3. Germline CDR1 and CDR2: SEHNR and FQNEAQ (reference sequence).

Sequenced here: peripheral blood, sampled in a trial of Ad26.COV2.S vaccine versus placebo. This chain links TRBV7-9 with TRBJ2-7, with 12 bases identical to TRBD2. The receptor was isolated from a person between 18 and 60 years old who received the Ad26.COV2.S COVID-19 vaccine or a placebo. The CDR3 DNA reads TGTGCCAGCAGCCCAGGGACTAGCGGGTACGAGCAGTACTTC. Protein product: CASSPGTSGYEQYF.